The subject of this entry is one T cell receptor (beta chain). The target of this receptor is not known. Qualities for individual bases were not recorded, and no much larger clone is one base off. For this chain, trimming is 2 bases at the V end and 4 bases at the J end, and the number of junction bases without a gene match is 10. From cysteine to phenylalanine, the CDR3 is 16 amino acids long. The kept DNA is CDR3 alone, 48 bases in frame from the first base. The germline V gene yields SGHDT for CDR1 and YYEEEE for CDR2. Libraries were prepared through the immunoSEQ multiplex PCR assay. The clones in this table, taken by TCRdb from immuneACCESS, are in-frame only. Not every clone is retained; where verified, under half of the shortfall comes from an unresolved V gene, and the cause of the rest is unknown. The sample table records 55,000 to 80,000 clones; roughly 91% of these occur just once. The ten largest clones capture 4.5% to 5% of the sample.

This entry is derived from a study of technical replicates of blood from a handful of donors (dated by TCRdb to between 2016 and 2019). The material sequenced was PBMCs. The chain couples TRBV5-6 to TRBJ2-5; TRBD1 fits 8 bases in the junction. This TCR was recovered from a human donor in good health. Some clones in this sample may be carry-over from other donors' samples. The CDR3 in this case is CASSFGQGIWGETQYF. In nucleotide form, the sequence is TGTGCCAGCAGCTTTGGACAGGGAATTTGGGGAGAGACCCAGTACTTC.